This T cell receptor beta chain emerged from a study of T-cell memory formation after mild COVID-19. As for the study in general: Largely, TCR clusters stayed within a single donor.

CDR3 length: 10 amino acids. V was shortened by 4 bases and J by 15 bases, with 11 bases between the two germline ends. Germline CDR1 is SGHRS and CDR2 is YFSETQ. Amplification by 5'RACE using constant-segment primers produced TCR alpha and TCR beta cDNA libraries that carried sample barcodes and UMIs. TCRdb fed the 5' RACE reads into MiXCR, producing one record per CDR3 protein. The table lists fewer than 50,000 distinct CDR3 sequences, approximately 6.6% of them singletons. This clonotype occurred many times. Sequencing was performed on PBMCs or a T cell subset sorted from them (not recorded which). This receptor was obtained from a man aged 18 to 35 who had mild COVID-19 (a few samples of this study predate the infection). Cell type and time point are not known. The V and J genes are TRBV5-1 and TRBJ2-1, with a weak D call TRBD1 (6 bases). The CDR3 DNA reads as TGCGCCAGCAGCGGGGGCAGTCTGTTCTTC. Its translation: CASSGGSLFF. The variable domain in full, with the rest retrieved from reference TRBV5-1 and TRBJ2-1, is KAGVTQTPRYLIKTRGQQVTLSCSPISGHRSVSWYQQTPGQGLQFLFEYFSETQRNKGNFPGRFSGRQFSNSRSEMNVSTLELGDSALYLCASSGGSLFFGPGTRLTVL.